These 13 T cell receptor beta chains came from one sample sequenced in a study of CD8 T cells in Susac syndrome (dated by TCRdb to between 2018 and 2020). Receptors were amplified or captured by the immunoSEQ multiplex PCR assay. RNA was extracted using the RNeasy kit, and roughly 0.5 to 1 microgram was reverse transcribed with random hexamers. TCRdb reprocessed the public reads (quality trimming at Q25 with fastp, clone calling with MiXCR) and kept in-frame beta chains. Rows matching on CDR3 protein sequence are summarized as one entry with the most common DNA and genes. The sample table holds 160,000 or so distinct CDR3 sequences, of which around 93% were seen once. Around 0.13% of the sample goes to the ten largest clones. The sequencing sample was made of CD4+ T cells from PBMCs. Source of these receptors: a human donor in good health.

J is TRBJ1-5 and V is TRBV9; no clear D. The CDR3 totals 13 residues. V lost 4 bases and J lost 3, with 8 bases in between. CDR1 is SGDLS and CDR2 is YYNGEE in the germline V gene. CDR3 nucleotides: TGTGCCAGCAGCTCGGCCCCCAATCAGCCCCAGCATTTT. This encodes CASSSAPNQPQHF.

The rearrangement links TRBV18 to TRBJ1-3, with D possibly matching TRBD1 (5 bases). CDR3 length: 16 residues. V was trimmed by 4 bases and J by 1 base, leaving 14 bases between them. Germline values: CDR1 KGHSH, CDR2 LQKENI. The DNA for the CDR3 is TGTGCCAGCTCACGAGAGATGCAGGGTTCTGGAAACACCATATATTTT. This codes for CASSREMQGSGNTIYF.

The genes are TRBV19 and TRBJ1-2; 8 positions agree with TRBD1. Per germline, CDR1 LNHDA and CDR2 SQIVND (reference sequence). The V gene end was trimmed by 6 bases and the J gene end by 2 bases; junction bases not matched to a gene: 5. This CDR3 is built from 14 residues. The CDR3 DNA reads as TGTGCCAGTAGCGGGACAGGAACGAACTATGGCTACACCTTC. Residues: CASSGTGTNYGYTF.

The rearrangement links TRBV12-3 or TRBV12-4 to TRBJ2-7; no clear D gene. V was clipped by 9 bases and J by 4 bases, with 13 bases between them. The CDR3 totals 12 residues. CDR3 in amino acids: CASGVVFYEQYF. The DNA for the CDR3 is TGTGCCAGTGGGGTAGTTTTTTACGAGCAGTACTTC.

The CDR3 region is CASRNGQGDSPLHF. DNA for the CDR3: TGCGCCAGCAGAAATGGACAGGGCGATTCACCCCTCCACTTT. The rearrangement uses TRBV5-1 and TRBJ1-6; 8 bases map to TRBD1. This CDR3 is built from 14 residues. After removal of 5 bases from V and 8 bases from J, the junction contained 6 bases not matched to a gene. Germline-derived CDR1 and CDR2 are SGHRS and YFSETQ.

This rearrangement joins TRBV20-1 to TRBJ2-7; possibly TRBD1 for D (6 bases). V was trimmed by 5 bases and J by 3 bases, leaving 17 bases between them. This CDR3 has 14 amino acids. Germline loops: CDR1 DFQATT, CDR2 SNEGSKA (reference sequence). CDR3 sequence (DNA): TGCAGTGCTGACTCCGGGACATTTGTCTACGAGCAGTACTTC. Translation gives CSADSGTFVYEQYF.

This clonotype is a singleton in its sample. The chain is built from TRBV19 and TRBJ1-2; the match to TRBD1 covers 10 bases. The germline gives CDR1 LNHDA, CDR2 SQIVND (reference sequence). The V segment lost 3 bases and the J segment 4 bases; nucleotides outside the gene matches: 2. The CDR3 sequence is 14 residues long. As DNA, the CDR3 is TGTGCCAGTAGTATGGGGACAGGGGTCTATGGCTACACCTTC. Its protein is CASSMGTGVYGYTF.

This chain uses TRBV30 with TRBJ1-2; D gene unclear. CDR3 length: 15 residues. Trimming stripped 2 bases from V and 3 bases from J, with 16 bases between. Germline CDR1 GTSNPN, CDR2 SVGIG (reference sequence). CDR3 DNA: TGTGCCTGGAGTCTAGAGTCCAACTCCCACTATGGCTACACCTTC. Translated: CAWSLESNSHYGYTF.

This chain joins TRBV6-5 and TRBJ2-5; TRBD2 might be the D (6 bases). The germline V gene has CDR1 MNHEY and CDR2 SVGAGI. This CDR3 contains 12 residues. V was pared by 8 bases and J by 4 bases, with 11 bases between. The CDR3 reads CASGRGTETQYF. The CDR3 DNA sequence: TGTGCCAGCGGGCGGGGAACAGAGACCCAGTACTTC.

The chain carries TRBV20-1 and TRBJ2-2; 11 bases map to TRBD1. V gave up 5 bases and J gave up 0 bases; unmatched junction bases: 5. Germline-derived CDR1 and CDR2 are DFQATT and SNEGSKA (reference sequence). This CDR3 is 16 amino acids long. The CDR3 region is CSAGTGGIANTGELFF. CDR3 sequence (DNA): TGCAGTGCTGGGACAGGGGGTATCGCGAACACCGGGGAGCTGTTTTTT.

This chain connects TRBV5-4 to TRBJ2-1, with D possibly matching TRBD1 (6 bases). The CDR3 runs 14 residues. Germline V gene sequence: CDR1 SGHNT, CDR2 YYREEE (reference sequence). V was pared by 8 bases and J by 0 bases, with 12 bases between. CDR3 protein: CARVPGHSYNEQFF. CDR3 nucleotide sequence: TGTGCCAGAGTGCCGGGACACTCCTACAATGAGCAGTTCTTC.

The gene calls are TRBV30 and TRBJ1-5, with 8 bases identical to TRBD1. CDR1 is GTSNPN, CDR2 SVGIG, per germline (reference sequence). V lost 2 bases to trimming and J lost 6 bases; unmatched junction nucleotides: 9. The CDR3 loop spans 15 amino acids. CDR3 protein: CAWSTGQGYLQPQHF. Here the CDR3 DNA reads TGTGCCTGGAGTACTGGACAGGGCTATCTTCAGCCCCAGCATTTT.

This clonotype has a single count. Here the CDR3 reads CASSPLRLAGGDEQFF. CDR3 coding DNA: TGTGCCAGCAGCCCCCTTAGACTAGCGGGTGGGGATGAGCAGTTCTTC. V is TRBV3-1 and J is TRBJ2-1; TRBD2 agrees at 10 bases. The CDR3 is made up of 16 amino acids. The trim removed 4 bases at V and 8 bases at J, leaving 11 bases unmatched. Germline V gene data show CDR1 as LGHDT and CDR2 as YNNKEL (reference sequence).